These T cell receptor beta chains were read from a single sample in a study of blood T cell repertoires in COVID-19. Sequencing was performed with immunoSEQ multiplex PCR; in TCRdb, only in-frame clones are kept and a portion is missing. This sample carries 35,000 to 45,000 clones, around 91% of them seen once, and the ten largest clones take 9.2%. The sample was peripheral blood. These TCRs come from a man aged 45 to 65 with active COVID-19. Each CDR3 is given with its conserved first and last residue. A D gene is named only where the DNA matches it firmly. Expanded clones are given a class, and other clones once, few, many or no size at all.

v_call	d_call	cdr3_length	j_call	clone_size	cdr3_nt	cdr3_aa
TRBV9	TRBD1	15	TRBJ1-4	NA	TGTGCCAGCAGCTCCCAGGGGGCGCGAGATGAAAAACTGTTTTTT	CASSSQGARDEKLFF
TRBV6-6	NA	15	TRBJ1-2	NA	TGTGCCAGCAGTTGGGTGACGGACTTCAAGGATGGCTACACCTTC	CASSWVTDFKDGYTF
TRBV6-6	NA	13	TRBJ1-2	NA	TGTGCCAGCAGTTCGGAGGGAAACTATGGCTACACCTTC	CASSSEGNYGYTF
TRBV6-5	TRBD1	14	TRBJ2-2	NA	TGTGCCAGCAGGAGGACAGGGTGGGACGGGGAGCTGTTTTTT	CASRRTGWDGELFF
TRBV5-4	NA	15	TRBJ2-3	NA	TGTGCCAGCAGCTTGGCAGGGGACAGCACAGATACGCAGTATTTT	CASSLAGDSTDTQYF
TRBV5-1	TRBD1	15	TRBJ2-3	NA	TGCGCCAGCAGCCCTCGGACAGGGAGCACAGATACGCAGTATTTT	CASSPRTGSTDTQYF
TRBV2	NA	13	TRBJ2-2	NA	TGTGCCAGCAAACAGGGAGGGTCCGGGGAGCTGTTTTTT	CASKQGGSGELFF
TRBV6-2/TRBV6-3	TRBD2	16	TRBJ2-3	NA	TGTGCCAGCAGTTATACACTAGCGGGAGGAACAGATACGCAGTATTTT	CASSYTLAGGTDTQYF
TRBV3-1/TRBV3-2	NA	15	TRBJ2-5	NA	TGTGCCAGCAGCCCCACCCTGAGGGTTGTGAAGACCCAGTACTTC	CASSPTLRVVKTQYF
TRBV4-1	NA	15	TRBJ1-2	NA	TGCGCCAGCAGCCAAGAAGGTAGACTTAACTATGGCTACACCTTC	CASSQEGRLNYGYTF
TRBV19	NA	11	TRBJ1-1	NA	TGTGCCACCCTCCGTAGTACTGAAGCTTTCTTT	CATLRSTEAFF
TRBV20-1	TRBD1	14	TRBJ2-7	NA	TGCAGTGCTAGTCCGGGACAGGGGCCCTACGAGCAGTACTTC	CSASPGQGPYEQYF
TRBV11-2	TRBD2	15	TRBJ2-7	NA	TGTGCCAGCAGCCCAGGACTAGCGGAGAGCTACGAGCAGTACTTC	CASSPGLAESYEQYF
TRBV7-8	NA	13	TRBJ2-1	NA	TGTGCCAGCAGCTTAGGCAGGGACAATGAGCAGTTCTTC	CASSLGRDNEQFF
TRBV28	TRBD1	14	TRBJ1-5	NA	TGTGCCAGCGACGGACAGGCACGAAATCAGCCCCAGCATTTT	CASDGQARNQPQHF
TRBV2	TRBD1	15	TRBJ1-1	once	TGTGCCAGCAGGGAGACAGGGGCTCAGGGCACTGAAGCTTTCTTT	CASRETGAQGTEAFF
TRBV2	TRBD1	13	TRBJ1-2	NA	TGTGCCAGCAGCATAGGACAGGGCGCTGGCTACACCTTC	CASSIGQGAGYTF
TRBV27	NA	13	TRBJ2-3	once	TGTGCCAGCAGTTCCTTAAGCACAGATACGCAGTATTTT	CASSSLSTDTQYF
TRBV5-4	TRBD1	19	TRBJ2-1	NA	TGTGCCAGCAGGCGACCGGGACAGGGGATACGGGAGCCCTACAATGAGCAGTTCTTC	CASRRPGQGIREPYNEQFF
TRBV2	NA	18	TRBJ1-4	NA	TGTGCCAGCAGCGTCCCGGGTGGTGGGTTTGCGGCTAATGAAAAACTGTTTTTT	CASSVPGGGFAANEKLFF
TRBV2	TRBD1	13	TRBJ1-4	NA	TGTGCCAGCAGAAGACCCGGGACAGGGCCTCTCTTTTTT	CASRRPGTGPLFF
TRBV5-1	TRBD1	16	TRBJ1-1	NA	TGCGCCAGCAGCTTGGGAGACAGGGGTTATAACACTGAAGCTTTCTTT	CASSLGDRGYNTEAFF
TRBV6-1	TRBD1	18	TRBJ2-7	NA	TGTGCCAGCAGTGGCCGGGACAGGGGCCGCTCTAAATCCTACGAGCAGTACTTC	CASSGRDRGRSKSYEQYF
TRBV6-5	TRBD1	15	TRBJ1-2	NA	TGTGCCAGCAGTTACTCCGGCAGGGGGAACTATGGCTACACCTTC	CASSYSGRGNYGYTF
TRBV7-2	TRBD2	15	TRBJ2-1	NA	TGTGCCAGCAGCTCAGTGCGGGAGAGAAGTGAGGAGCAGTTCTTC	CASSSVRERSEEQFF
TRBV30	TRBD2	14	TRBJ2-2	NA	TGTGCCCATCTGGGGGGGAGGGCCACCGGGGAGCTGTTTTTT	CAHLGGRATGELFF
TRBV5-1	NA	18	TRBJ1-1	once	TGCGCCAGCAGCTTGGAGAAGGGCCTACAAGGGGCTGCCACTGAAGCTTTCTTT	CASSLEKGLQGAATEAFF
TRBV28	NA	14	TRBJ2-5	NA	TGTGCCAGCAGTCAAGGCGGGCTAGAAGAGACCCAGTACTTC	CASSQGGLEETQYF
TRBV7-9	TRBD1	15	TRBJ2-7	NA	TGTGCCAGCAGTAATGGACAGGGAACCCCCTACGAGCAGTACTTC	CASSNGQGTPYEQYF
TRBV27	TRBD2	13	TRBJ2-7	NA	TGTGCCAGCAGGGTAGCGGGAGGGTACGAGCAGTACTTC	CASRVAGGYEQYF
TRBV6-1	NA	14	TRBJ1-1	once	TGTGCCAGCAGTGACCGGGGAGGTCGGACTGAAGCTTTCTTT	CASSDRGGRTEAFF
TRBV28	NA	15	TRBJ1-5	NA	TGTGCCAGCACCCCCTACGCGGCAGCAAATCAGCCCCAGCATTTT	CASTPYAAANQPQHF
TRBV12-3/TRBV12-4	NA	13	TRBJ1-5	NA	TGTGCCAGCAGTTTAAGGAGGGATCAGCCCCAGCATTTT	CASSLRRDQPQHF
TRBV7-9	NA	13	TRBJ2-3	NA	TGTGCCAGCATCCCCCCCTCCACAGATACGCAGTATTTT	CASIPPSTDTQYF
TRBV7-9	NA	15	TRBJ2-1	NA	TGTGCCAGCAGCTTATTACCGGGAGAAAACAATGAGCAGTTCTTC	CASSLLPGENNEQFF
TRBV11-2	NA	16	TRBJ2-5	NA	TGTGCCAGCAGCTTAATCTCGGGAGTGTCTTGGGAGACCCAGTACTTC	CASSLISGVSWETQYF
TRBV24-1	TRBD2	15	TRBJ2-2	NA	TGTGCCACCAGTGAAAGCGGGAGAGACACCGGGGAGCTGTTTTTT	CATSESGRDTGELFF
TRBV9	TRBD2	14	TRBJ2-7	NA	TGTGCCAGCAGTAGGACTAGCGGGAGTAAGGAGCAGTACTTC	CASSRTSGSKEQYF
TRBV30	TRBD2	15	TRBJ2-3	NA	TGTGCCTGGAGTGGGGTAGCGGGAGCGGTGGATACGCAGTATTTT	CAWSGVAGAVDTQYF
TRBV27	NA	14	TRBJ2-7	NA	TGTGCCAGCAGCGGACATGGTAACGGCTACGAGCAGTACTTC	CASSGHGNGYEQYF
TRBV12-3/TRBV12-4	NA	13	TRBJ1-2	NA	TGTGCCAGCAGTTTAGGGGGCAGATATGGCTACACCTTC	CASSLGGRYGYTF
TRBV7-9	TRBD1	16	TRBJ1-1	once	TGTGCCAGCAGTCCAGACAGGGGGCGCGGAGGCACTGAAGCTTTCTTT	CASSPDRGRGGTEAFF
TRBV28	TRBD2	13	TRBJ2-1	NA	TGTGCCAGCGCTAGCGGGAGCTACAATGAGCAGTTCTTC	CASASGSYNEQFF
TRBV5-1	TRBD1	14	TRBJ2-3	once	TGCGCCAGCAGCCGGCCGGGACAGGGAGATACGCAGTATTTT	CASSRPGQGDTQYF
TRBV14	TRBD1	14	TRBJ1-6	once	TGTGCCAGCAGCCCGGACAGGGGGCGTTCACCCCTCCACTTT	CASSPDRGRSPLHF
TRBV19	NA	15	TRBJ2-5	NA	TGTGCCAGTAGTATAGAAGGGGCAGGGCTGGAGACCCAGTACTTC	CASSIEGAGLETQYF
TRBV7-8	NA	15	TRBJ1-4	NA	TGTGCCAGCAGCCCATACAGTGCTTCTAATGAAAAACTGTTTTTT	CASSPYSASNEKLFF